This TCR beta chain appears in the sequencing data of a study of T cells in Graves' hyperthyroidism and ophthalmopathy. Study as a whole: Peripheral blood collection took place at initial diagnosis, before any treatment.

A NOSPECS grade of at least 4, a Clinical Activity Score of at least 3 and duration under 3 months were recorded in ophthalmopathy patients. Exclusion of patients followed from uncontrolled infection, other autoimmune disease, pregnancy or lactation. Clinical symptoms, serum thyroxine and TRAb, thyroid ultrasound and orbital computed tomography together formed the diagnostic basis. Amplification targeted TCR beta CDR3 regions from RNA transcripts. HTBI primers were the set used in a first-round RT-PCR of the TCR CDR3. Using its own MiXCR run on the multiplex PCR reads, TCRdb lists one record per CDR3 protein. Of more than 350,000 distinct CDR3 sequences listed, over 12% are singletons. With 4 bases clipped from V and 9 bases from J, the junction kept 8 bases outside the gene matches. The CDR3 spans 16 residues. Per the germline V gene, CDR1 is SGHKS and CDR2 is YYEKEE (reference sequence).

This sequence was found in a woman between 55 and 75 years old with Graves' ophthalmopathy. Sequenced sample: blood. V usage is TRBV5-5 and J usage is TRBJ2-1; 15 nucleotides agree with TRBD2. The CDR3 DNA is TGTGCCAGCAGCCCCGGACTAGCGGGAGGGATGGGTGAGCAGTTCTTC. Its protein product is CASSPGLAGGMGEQFF.